The entry below gives a single T cell receptor beta chain sequence along with its context. What antigen it recognizes has not been identified. This record belongs to a study of cytomegalovirus exposure and HLA in healthy donors (dated by TCRdb to about 2017). Notes on the research overall: An earlier analysis of some 620 of the donors reported 276 Gb of sequence data and around 100 million unique TCR beta sequences obtained from about 200 million T cells. Alongside the repertoire data, information on donor age, sex, ethnicity and CMV serostatus was compiled. Both class I and class II loci were covered by HLA typing, at four-digit resolution. A later analysis re-analyzed previously published TCR beta repertoires from roughly 690 donors and added high-resolution HLA genotyping to study TCR occurrence patterns. An earlier analysis of fewer than 750 of the donors used high-throughput TCR beta sequencing to judge whether each TCR beta V gene segment behaved as functional or pseudogenic. Rather than drawing on any new phenotypic data, the later analysis identified candidate immune exposures from TCR beta sequences and the way those sequences occurred across donors. All discovery cohort repertoires had been generated on a single sequencing platform. Typing coverage varied by locus: roughly 629-640 donors for A, B, C, DRB1 and DQB1; 500 to 550 for DQA1; approximately 570 for DPA1; more than 450 for DPB1. On average, roughly 240,000 unique TCR beta nucleotide sequences were sequenced per donor among 398 genotyped donors of the cohort, with roughly 20% of those sequences being non-productive. Of the 300 to 500 genotyped donors, more than 75% were placed in the genetic ancestry cluster associated with self-reported Caucasian donors. Along with the roughly 670-subject first cohort, a separate validation cohort of over 90 different subjects was used. About 310 gigabases of sequencing data and tens of millions of unique TCR sequences were included in an early release covering around 600 HLA-typed donors. The study was designed to test whether signatures of past pathogen exposure could be identified by cataloging public T cell receptors. Genome-wide SNP genotypes for about three fifths of the 666 donors were used in a later genetic analysis, which treated that subset as a discovery cohort. Using immunosequencing, the study profiled T cell repertoires from about 650 subjects and related those repertoires to cytomegalovirus serostatus. The study combined high-throughput TCR immunosequencing, statistical association of individual TCRs with disease status, and machine learning to predict cytomegalovirus infection status. Five DR-DQ haplotypes were handled as single units for association and clustering, since linkage in the cohort was strong. Findings and caveats that apply to the study as a whole: Strong co-occurrence of HLA alleles, especially DR and DQ, made assigning TCR associations to individual alleles difficult. While some public TCRs were present in many individuals, most TCR sequences turned up only very rarely across donors. Broadly in line with IMGT annotations, most TCR beta V segments showed up in productive rearrangements about 90% or about 30% of the time in an earlier analysis of some 590 of the donors. A later analysis found that HLA-associated TCR beta chains were more clonally expanded and had lower generation probabilities than equally common non-associated chains. Because some donors lacked HLA typing at each locus, the association tests relied only on the typed subset. Roughly uniform sequencing depth across donors was assumed in presence/absence analyses, although this assumption may not hold. Several of the top co-occurrence clusters appeared to be linked to parvovirus B19, influenza, CMV and Epstein-Barr virus, according to a later analysis. Most CMV-associated TCR beta chains appeared to be HLA-restricted in a later analysis, and the HLA associations seemed to be driven largely by CMV exposure. In the study, some 180 TCR beta chains were listed as associated with cytomegalovirus. Compared with the roughly 700-donor mean, donors in an Asian-associated ancestry cluster had fewer N-insertions in productive TCRs, according to a later genetic analysis. The only immune exposure information available for the cohort was CMV serostatus. A further reported finding was that TCR beta sequences accurately predicted the HLA-A and HLA-B alleles for most subjects in the first cohort. In a later analysis, TCR association rates were found to vary across HLA loci, with the most associated TCRs seen for DRB1 alleles and the fewest for HLA-C alleles. A later analysis associated about 16,000 TCR beta sequences with specific HLA alleles at a false discovery rate of 0.05. A later genetic analysis associated a missense DCLRE1C variant with V-gene and J-gene trimming of TCR beta chains, and an independent cohort replicated the association. Only TCR beta chains were sequenced in this cohort, and the absence of alpha or paired-chain data limited detectable features. A cluster of highly shared sequence variants was judged likely to be a technical artifact of the sequencing pipeline. In vitro tests confirmed that a few of the cytomegalovirus-associated TCR beta chains recognize cytomegalovirus antigens. The 87-base-pair reads could not distinguish some IMGT-functional V segments, including TRBV6-2 and TRBV6-3, so those segments were excluded. Linkage disequilibrium might explain the correlated functional status among segregating V segments, but an unknown experimental factor could not be ruled out. According to the authors, the approach could potentially be generalized to other disease states and immunological phenotypes. Cytomegalovirus status was reported to be diagnosed by the classifier with high specificity and sensitivity in both the original and validation cohorts. Because counts were too low, 15 to 20 rarely observed V segments, including chromosome 9 orphons, were left out of the earlier analysis of roughly 600 of the donors.

Library construction relied on the immunoSEQ multiplex PCR assay. For the multiplex PCR, a mixture combining 60 forward primers for TCR Vbeta segments and 13 reverse primers for TCR Jbeta segments was used. Amplification of the CDR3 region of rearranged TCR beta genes was performed with a multiplex PCR assay on genomic DNA. On the Illumina HiSeq System, the amplified TCR beta libraries were sequenced as 87-base-pair reads. In the paper's pipeline: In a later analysis, tens of millions of unique TCR beta chains were counted across the 666 repertoires, and roughly 11 million of these chains were shared by at least two donors. To remove PCR and sequencing errors, raw reads were error-corrected and collapsed into unique sequences using a nearest-neighbor algorithm that merged closely related sequences. Alignment of CDR3 sequences to IMGT reference sequences was used to assign V, D and J gene segments. For a sequence to be retained, a match of at least six nucleotides to both a V gene segment and a J gene segment was required. Rearrangements were called productive when the CDR3 lacked stop codons and stayed in frame with V and J; all others were non-productive. Following IMGT convention, CDR3 was defined as the stretch from the second conserved V-encoded cysteine to the conserved J-encoded phenylalanine. The earlier analysis of about 610 of the donors excluded any sequence lacking an unambiguous match to a single V gene segment. In an earlier analysis of around 590 of the donors, a V segment was called functional when productive rearrangements were above 56.7%, and segregating when the standard deviation between donors exceeded 5%. To diagnose cytomegalovirus status from the catalog of TCR beta chain sequences, a statistical classification framework was built. In a later analysis, V and J genes were assigned by comparing TCR nucleotide sequences against IMGT/GENE-DB human TR gene sequences. In a later analysis, CDR3 sequences and most-parsimonious VDJ recombination scenarios were assigned using the TCRdist pipeline. In a later analysis, every TCR beta chain was defined by the combination of its CDR3 amino acid sequence and its V-gene family, and reads without a unique V-gene family were dropped. In a later analysis, around 600 highly shared, low-generation-probability nucleotide sequences were removed to address suspected cross-contamination and a sequencing artifact. In a later analysis, a clonal expansion index for each public chain was calculated from normalized within-repertoire ranks of inferred template counts. In a later analysis, generation probabilities were computed using a VDJ recombination model fitted to out-of-frame rearrangements, and the results were checked against IGoR. A later analysis scored TCR-TCR, TCR-HLA and TCR-CMV co-occurrence with hypergeometric tests, applying a repertoire-size bias correction to TCR pairs. In a later analysis, false discovery rates were estimated by permuting HLA or CMV assignments 20 times. In a later analysis, co-occurring TCRs were grouped using DBSCAN, and TCRdist sequence similarity was added for clustering within HLA-allele-positive subsets. Co-occurrence clustering excluded repertoires with fewer than 30,000 or more than 120,000 public chains, plus five with anomalous nucleotide sharing. The table was pulled from immuneACCESS by TCRdb, which kept in-frame rearrangements only. Such tables lose some clones; where checked, under half of the loss comes from unresolved V genes, and the rest has no known cause. V, J and clone size were drawn from that table, and D and trimming were deduced from the DNA. The sample's table covers about 72,000 clones. 4% to 5.5% of the sample is in the top ten clones.

In total, 500 to 700 healthy bone marrow donors made up the cohort. All cohort members were sampled while nominally healthy, although unrecorded immune exposures were likely present. The donor was CMV seropositive and belonged to the group of 250 to 350 seropositive cohort members. A peripheral blood sample was provided by each donor, and peripheral blood mononuclear cells were used for TCR beta sequencing. The Qiagen DNeasy Blood Extraction Kit was used to extract genomic DNA from the blood cell samples. The CDR3 sequence holds 14 residues, the cysteine and phenylalanine included. CDR3 DNA is the only sequence kept; it has 42 bases, read in frame from the first base. Sequences MNHEY (CDR1) and SMNVEV (CDR2) are obtained from the germline V gene (reference sequence). Germline trimming: 3 bases from V, 8 bases from J; junction bases outside gene matches: 8.

The chain joins TRBV27 to TRBJ1-2; 8 nucleotides in the junction match TRBD1. Input material: PBMCs. This TCR came from a woman in her thirties or forties in good health and CMV-seropositive. CDR3 sequence: CASSFGRGRRGYTF. The nucleotide sequence reads TGTGCCAGCAGTTTCGGCAGGGGGCGTCGGGGCTACACCTTC.